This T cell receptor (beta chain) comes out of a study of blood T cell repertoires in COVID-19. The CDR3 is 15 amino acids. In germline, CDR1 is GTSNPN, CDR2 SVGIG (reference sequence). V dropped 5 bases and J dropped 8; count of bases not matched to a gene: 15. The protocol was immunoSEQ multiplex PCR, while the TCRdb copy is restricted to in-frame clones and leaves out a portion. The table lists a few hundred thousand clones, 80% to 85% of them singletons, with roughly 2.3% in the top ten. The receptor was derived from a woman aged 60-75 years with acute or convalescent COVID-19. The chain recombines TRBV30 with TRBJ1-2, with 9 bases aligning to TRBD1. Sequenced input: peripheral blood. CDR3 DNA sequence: TGTGCCTGGGCCCACCAGACCCGGACAGGGGACGGCTACACCTTC. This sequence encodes CAWAHQTRTGDGYTF.